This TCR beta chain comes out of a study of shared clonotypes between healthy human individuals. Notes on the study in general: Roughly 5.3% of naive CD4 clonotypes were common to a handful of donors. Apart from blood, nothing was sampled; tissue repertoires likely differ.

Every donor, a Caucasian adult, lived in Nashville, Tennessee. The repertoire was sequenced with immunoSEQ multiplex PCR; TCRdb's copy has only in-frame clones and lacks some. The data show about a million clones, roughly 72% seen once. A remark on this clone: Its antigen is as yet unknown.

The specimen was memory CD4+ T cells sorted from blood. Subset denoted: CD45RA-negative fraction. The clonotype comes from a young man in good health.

CDR3 coding DNA: TGTGCCAGCAGCTTAGATATGGCGTCCGGTGGTGGCTACACCTTC. This translates into CASSLDMASGGGYTF. The chain carries TRBV7-8 and TRBJ1-2; D remains ambiguous. The CDR3 has 15 amino acids. CDR1 is SGHVS, CDR2 FQNEAQ, per germline. Trimming left V 1 base short and J 7 bases short, with 16 bases between.